These 19 T cell receptor beta chains share one sample of origin, sequenced in a study of T cells in Graves' hyperthyroidism and ophthalmopathy. The CDR3 regions of TCR beta were amplified from RNA transcripts. The TCR CDR3 first-round RT-PCR relied on the HTBI primer set. TCRdb reprocessed the multiplex PCR reads via MiXCR and lists one record per CDR3 protein. The sample has more than 500,000 distinct CDR3 sequences, less than 15% seen once. The sample comprised blood. Receptors were obtained from a woman aged 35 to 49 with Graves' hyperthyroidism.

The chain recombines TRBV20-1 with TRBJ2-7, with D uncertain. V lost 2 bases to trimming and J lost 5 bases, with 4 bases between them. CDR1 DFQATT and CDR2 SNEGSKA come from the germline V gene (reference sequence). This CDR3 spans 10 amino acids. CDR3 protein: CSARLNEQYF. CDR3 bases: TGCAGTGCTAGATTAAACGAGCAGTACTTC.

This clonotype appeared many times. The rearrangement links TRBV5-1 to TRBJ2-1, with a weak D call TRBD2 (5 bases). The germline V and J ends were trimmed by 4 bases and 0 bases, with 14 bases remaining between them. The length of the CDR3 is 16 residues. CDR1 and CDR2 (germline): SGHRS, YFSETQ. CDR3 nucleotides: TGCGCCAGCAGCCCACGAGGGCAGGCCTCCTACAATGAGCAGTTCTTC. Translating it yields CASSPRGQASYNEQFF.

V and J are TRBV4-1 and TRBJ2-7, with D uncertain. The CDR3 has 14 amino acids. Trimming shortened V by 0 bases and J by 3 bases, and 9 bases separated the two germline ends. Germline V gene lookup returns CDR1 MGHRA and CDR2 YSYEKL. The CDR3 loop reads CASSQDDSGYEQYF. The DNA for the CDR3 is TGCGCCAGCAGCCAAGATGACTCGGGCTACGAGCAGTACTTC.

Many counts were recorded for this clonotype. The chain has TRBV9 and TRBJ2-1; D unresolved. CDR3 length equals 15 residues. Deletions cut 7 bases from V and 0 bases from J, with 14 bases between. In germline, CDR1 is SGDLS, CDR2 YYNGEE. CDR3 sequence (DNA): TGTGCCAGCGCGACGGCCGGAAGCTCCTACAATGAGCAGTTCTTC. It translates to CASATAGSSYNEQFF.

Many counts were recorded for this clonotype. V is TRBV30 and J is TRBJ1-5, with D perhaps matching TRBD1 (5 bases). Germline values: CDR1 GTSNPN, CDR2 SVGIG (reference sequence). The CDR3 has 13 amino acids. V was shortened by 3 bases and J by 3 bases, with 9 bases between the two germline ends. In nucleotides, the CDR3 is TGTGCCTGGAGCGGGGGGACCAATCAGCCCCAGCATTTT. Protein product: CAWSGGTNQPQHF.

This clonotype was observed many times. The chain couples TRBV20-1 to TRBJ2-3; D gene uncertain. The CDR3 extends over 14 amino acids. Deletions cut 2 bases from V and 6 bases from J, with 15 bases between. Germline V gene data show CDR1 as DFQATT and CDR2 as SNEGSKA (reference sequence). CDR3 DNA sequence: TGCAGTGCTAGAAGCCTCGTTCTATTTGATACGCAGTATTTT. Its translation: CSARSLVLFDTQYF.

The chain is built from TRBV27 and TRBJ2-5, with 9 bases lining up with TRBD2. Germline CDR1 and CDR2: MNHEY and SMNVEV (reference sequence). The length of the CDR3 is 15 residues. V dropped 5 bases and J dropped 3; count of bases not matched to a gene: 7. The CDR3 reads CASSISGRGKETQYF. The CDR3 bases are TGTGCCAGCAGTATTAGCGGGAGAGGGAAAGAGACCCAGTACTTC.

This clonotype was seen at least ten times. The chain uses TRBV10-3 and TRBJ1-2, with D possibly being TRBD1 (5 bases). Trimming left V 0 bases short and J 7 bases short, with 12 bases between. In germline, CDR1 is ENHRY, CDR2 SYGVKD. The CDR3 length is 14 residues. The CDR3 DNA reads as TGTGCCATCAGTGAGTCGGTGGGGGAGAGTGGCTACACCTTC. It yields the protein CAISESVGESGYTF.

This clonotype was detected ten times or more. CDR3 sequence reads: CASSLDQIRGRGSEQFF. The CDR3 DNA is TGTGCCAGCAGCTTAGATCAGATCCGCGGACGAGGGAGTGAGCAGTTCTTC. The chain has TRBV11-2 and TRBJ2-1; possibly TRBD2 for D (5 bases). CDR1 and CDR2 (germline): SGHAT, FQNNGV. Trimming removed 0 bases at V and 9 bases at J, with 21 bases between. The CDR3 runs 17 residues.

This clonotype was seen repeatedly, ten times or more. J is TRBJ2-3 and V is TRBV2; D ambiguous. V was shortened by 3 bases and J by 2 bases, with 12 bases between the two germline ends. CDR3 size: 15 residues. The germline gives CDR1 SNHLY, CDR2 FYNNEI. The CDR3 sequence: CASSDGVGTTDTQYF. The CDR3 coding sequence is TGTGCCAGCAGTGATGGTGTCGGAACCACAGATACGCAGTATTTT.

This sequence joins TRBV4-1 and TRBJ2-2; 12 bases are a match to TRBD2. This CDR3 has 18 amino acids. The germline gives CDR1 MGHRA, CDR2 YSYEKL. With 1 base clipped from V and 4 bases from J, the junction kept 7 bases outside the gene matches. CDR3 amino acids: CASSQVLTSGSGTGELFF. The CDR3 coding sequence is TGCGCCAGCAGCCAAGTTTTGACTAGCGGGAGTGGCACCGGGGAGCTGTTTTTT.

The chain is built from TRBV2 and TRBJ2-5, with 10 bases identical to TRBD1. V lost 7 bases to trimming and J lost 4 bases; unmatched junction nucleotides: 3. The germline CDR1 and CDR2 sequences are SNHLY and FYNNEI. CDR3 size: 13 residues. The CDR3 loop is CASIRDRGETQYF. CDR3 in DNA: TGTGCCAGCATCCGGGACAGGGGAGAGACCCAGTACTTC.

The chain is built from TRBV3-1 and TRBJ2-2; the D is unclear. The CDR3 length is 12 residues. Trimming removed 4 bases at V and 7 bases at J, with 7 bases between. Germline V gene sequence: CDR1 LGHDT, CDR2 YNNKEL (reference sequence). CDR3 sequence reads: CASSRGSGELFF. The CDR3 nucleotides are TGTGCCAGCAGCCGGGGAAGCGGGGAGCTGTTTTTT.

This clonotype was counted only a few times. The rearrangement links TRBV16 to TRBJ1-5, with TRBD1 matching 10 bases. The J segment lost 7 bases and the V segment lost 4 bases, leaving 4 bases of the junction unmatched. Germline CDR1 KGHSY, CDR2 FQNENV. This CDR3 comprises 14 residues. The CDR3 sequence is CASSPDRGSQPQHF. In DNA form, the CDR3 reads TGTGCCAGCAGCCCGGACAGGGGGAGCCAGCCCCAGCATTTT.

This clonotype was counted many times. The chain is built from TRBV13 and TRBJ2-5, with TRBD1 matching 8 bases. Per germline, CDR1 PRHDT and CDR2 FYEKMQ (reference sequence). V gave up 5 bases and J gave up 5 bases; unmatched junction bases: 4. This CDR3 region has 13 residues. The CDR3 DNA sequence: TGTGCCAGCAGCCCCAACAGGGGGGAGACCCAGTACTTC. The encoded protein is CASSPNRGETQYF.

The chain recombines TRBV6-1 with TRBJ2-2; D unclear. The CDR3 sequence is 13 residues long. The V gene's germline CDR1 is MNHNS and CDR2 SASEGT. V dropped 10 bases and J dropped 0 bases, with 9 bases sitting between them. CDR3 amino acids: CATLKANTGELFF. CDR3 sequence (DNA): TGTGCCACCTTGAAGGCGAACACCGGGGAGCTGTTTTTT.

In its sample, this clonotype was seen many times. The V call is TRBV3-1, the J call TRBJ1-5, with D possibly being TRBD1 (6 bases). CDR3 size: 14 residues. Germline-derived CDR1 and CDR2 are LGHDT and YNNKEL (reference sequence). V gave up 5 bases and J gave up 5 bases, with 13 bases separating them. In nucleotides, the CDR3 is TGTGCCAGCAGCGTTAACAGGGATTATCAGCCCCAGCATTTT. This codes for CASSVNRDYQPQHF. The full variable domain, its missing parts supplied by reference TRBV3-1 and TRBJ1-5, is DTAVSQTPKYLVTQMGNDKSIKCEQNLGHDTMYWYKQDSKKFLKIMFSYNNKELIINETVPNRFSPKSPDKAHLNLHINSLELGDSAVYFCASSVNRDYQPQHFGDGTRLSIL.

This clonotype was found many times. The rearrangement uses TRBV28 and TRBJ2-1, with D unclear. CDR3 length: 12 residues. Per the germline V gene, CDR1 is MDHEN and CDR2 is SYDVKM. The V gene lost 1 base and the J gene lost 4 bases, with 2 bases spanning the gap. CDR3 residues: CASSLLYNEQFF. DNA of the CDR3: TGTGCCAGCAGTTTATTATACAATGAGCAGTTCTTC. Combining the CDR3 with reference TRBV28 and TRBJ2-1 gives the whole variable domain DVKVTQSSRYLVKRTGEKVFLECVQDMDHENMFWYRQDPGLGLRLIYFSYDVKMKEKGDIPEGYSVSREKKERFSLILESASTNQTSMYLCASSLLYNEQFFGPGTRLTVL.

CDR3 sequence (DNA): TGCAGTGCTAGAGATAAGACTAGCGGGAGTTGGGCCACAGATACGCAGTATTTT. This codes for CSARDKTSGSWATDTQYF. This rearrangement joins TRBV20-1 to TRBJ2-3, with TRBD2 matching 12 bases. This CDR3 region has 18 residues. In germline, CDR1 is DFQATT, CDR2 SNEGSKA (reference sequence). V lost 0 bases and J lost 2; bases outside the gene matches: 9.